This T cell receptor (beta chain) was found in a study of blood T cells in healthy people across ages. CDR1 is MNHEY and CDR2 is SVGAGI in the germline V gene. The V gene end was trimmed by 7 bases and the J gene end by 2 bases; junction bases not matched to a gene: 7. CDR3 length: 14 residues. This clonotype was counted only a few times. The second PCR ran roughly 6 to 11 cycles with a sample-barcoded 5' primer and J-beta primers. TCRdb called the 5' RACE reads again in MiXCR, with one record for every CDR3 protein. Of 850,000 to 1,100,000 distinct CDR3 sequences in the sample, around two fifths are singletons; the top ten hold around 13%.

Sequencing input: blood. The chain links TRBV6-5 to TRBJ1-2, with 7 bases aligning to TRBD1. This clonotype was sampled from a man aged 18 to 29 in good health. CDR3: CASKPGQINYGYTF. Here the CDR3 DNA reads TGTGCCAGCAAGCCGGGACAGATAAACTATGGCTACACCTTC.